The 20 T cell receptor beta chains in this list originate from one sample, sequenced in a study of control samples from healthy donors and cancer patients. Generated by immunoSEQ multiplex PCR, the TCRdb table keeps only in-frame clones and is missing some. The sample carries 160,000 or so clones, 92% recorded once. The sample was blood. Receptors originate from a young woman in good health.

The CDR3 nucleotides read TGTGCCAGCAGTTTATTCACAGACACTGAAGCTTTCTTT. It codes for CASSLFTDTEAFF. This rearrangement joins TRBV27 to TRBJ1-1; the D is unclear. The CDR3 sequence is 13 residues long. V was pared by 1 base and J by 3 bases, with 6 bases between. The V gene's germline CDR1 is MNHEY and CDR2 SMNVEV (reference sequence).

The chain is built from TRBV19 and TRBJ2-7; D not resolved. Trimming stripped 3 bases from V and 4 bases from J, with 10 bases between. Germline V gene lookup returns CDR1 LNHDA and CDR2 SQIVND (reference sequence). CDR3 length equals 13 residues. DNA for the CDR3: TGTGCCAGTAGTATGATGGACGGATACGAGCAGTACTTC. Its translation: CASSMMDGYEQYF.

V gene TRBV3-1 (or the pseudogene TRBV3-2) combines with J gene TRBJ2-3; D is undetermined. V lost 0 bases, J lost 0 bases, and 10 bases lay in between. The CDR3 sequence is 16 residues long. Looked up from germline, CDR1 is LGHDT and CDR2 is YNNKEL (reference sequence). As DNA, the CDR3 is TGTGCCAGCAGCCAAGATGTAGGACCTAGCACAGATACGCAGTATTTT. The encoded protein is CASSQDVGPSTDTQYF.

This clone appeared once. V usage is TRBV28 and J usage is TRBJ1-1, with a possible D match to TRBD1 (5 bases). V lost 7 bases to trimming and J lost 4 bases, with 16 bases between them. Germline-derived CDR1 and CDR2 are MDHEN and SYDVKM. This CDR3 has 14 amino acids. In nucleotides, the CDR3 is TGTGCCAGCACCCCTTGGAGGGGCTTCACTGAAGCTTTCTTT. It translates to CASTPWRGFTEAFF.

The genes are TRBV29-1 and TRBJ1-1; D call uncertain. CDR1 is SQVTM, CDR2 ANQGSEA, per germline. V lost 6 bases and J 1 base, leaving 9 bases between the germline ends. CDR3 size: 12 residues. CDR3 loop: CSVSAQNTEAFF. The DNA of the CDR3 is TGCAGCGTCAGCGCCCAGAACACTGAAGCTTTCTTT.

The CDR3 coding sequence is TGTGCCAGCGCGGGGAGCTCCTACAATGAGCAGTTCTTC. Amino acids: CASAGSSYNEQFF. The chain uses TRBV6-1 and TRBJ2-1, with a tentative D call TRBD2 (6 bases). Deletions cut 8 bases from V and 0 bases from J, with 8 bases between. The CDR3 is 13 residues long. The germline V gene has CDR1 MNHNS and CDR2 SASEGT.

This chain joins TRBV19 and TRBJ2-6; 11 bases match TRBD2. Germline CDR1 is LNHDA and CDR2 is SQIVND (reference sequence). The CDR3 totals 16 residues. After removal of 4 bases from V and 4 bases from J, the junction contained 3 bases not matched to a gene. The CDR3 DNA is TGTGCCAGTAGTACTAGCGGGAGGACAGGGGCCAACGTCCTGACTTTC. This sequence encodes CASSTSGRTGANVLTF. The full variable domain, with the rest looked up from reference TRBV19 and TRBJ2-6, is DGGITQSPKYLFRKEGQNVTLSCEQNLNHDAMYWYRQDPGQGLRLIYYSQIVNDFQKGDIAEGYSVSREKKESFPLTVTSAQKNPTAFYLCASSTSGRTGANVLTFGAGSRLTVL.

This rearrangement joins TRBV28 to TRBJ1-6, with a possible D match to TRBD1 (5 bases). CDR3 length: 18 residues. Trimming cost V 2 bases and J 3 bases, with 17 bases left between them. Germline CDR1 is MDHEN and CDR2 is SYDVKM. The CDR3 region is CASSLIGRGLGYNSPLHF. The CDR3 DNA sequence: TGTGCCAGCAGTTTAATTGGGCGGGGGTTAGGCTATAATTCACCCCTCCACTTT.

The V call is TRBV2, the J call TRBJ2-5, with D perhaps given as TRBD1 or TRBD2 (5 bases each). There are 13 residues in the CDR3. The V end was cut by 4 bases, the J end by 2 bases, with 8 bases between. Germline CDR1 SNHLY, CDR2 FYNNEI. In DNA, the CDR3 is TGTGCCAGCAGTGTGAGGGGACAAGAGACCCAGTACTTC. This encodes CASSVRGQETQYF. The whole variable domain, remainder taken from reference TRBV2 and TRBJ2-5, is EPEVTQTPSHQVTQMGQEVILRCVPISNHLYFYWYRQILGQKVEFLVSFYNNEISEKSEIFDDQFSVERPDGSNFTLKIRSTKLEDSAMYFCASSVRGQETQYFGPGTRLLVL.

The CDR3 loop is CASSPNSGRHNEQFF. The CDR3, as DNA: TGTGCCAGCTCACCAAATAGCGGGAGACACAATGAGCAGTTCTTC. V gene TRBV18 combines with J gene TRBJ2-1; 9 positions agree with TRBD2. V was pared by 2 bases and J by 5 bases, with 4 bases of the junction left unmatched. This CDR3 has 15 amino acids. CDR1 and CDR2 (germline): KGHSH, LQKENI.

This clone was picked up one time. The chain uses TRBV28 and TRBJ2-3; D is unresolved. Germline V lookup: CDR1 MDHEN, CDR2 SYDVKM. Between the trimmed V and J ends, which lost 6 bases and 1 base, there was a span of 14 bases. The CDR3 has 15 residues. The CDR3 DNA is TGTGCCAGCAGCCCGTCGCTAATGGGCACAGATACGCAGTATTTT. Its translation: CASSPSLMGTDTQYF.

This CDR3 is CASSQDAGEPYEQYF. CDR3 DNA sequence: TGCGCCAGCAGCCAAGATGCGGGAGAACCCTACGAGCAGTACTTC. V is TRBV4-3 and J is TRBJ2-7, with TRBD2 matching 7 bases. This CDR3 has 15 residues. The germline gives CDR1 LGHNA, CDR2 YSLEER. V dropped 0 bases and J dropped 2; count of bases not matched to a gene: 4.

The J gene is TRBJ1-1, the V gene TRBV9, with a weak D call TRBD1 (6 bases). Germline CDR1 is SGDLS and CDR2 is YYNGEE. The length of the CDR3 is 15 residues. V lost 5 bases to trimming and J lost 0 bases, with 14 bases between them. The CDR3 loop is CASRQGGRVNTEAFF. The DNA of the CDR3 is TGTGCCAGCAGACAGGGAGGGAGGGTGAACACTGAAGCTTTCTTT.

The rearrangement links TRBV9 to TRBJ2-1, with 11 bases that match TRBD1. The CDR3 length is 16 residues. The germline gives CDR1 SGDLS, CDR2 YYNGEE. V lost 0 bases, J lost 6 bases, and 5 bases stayed unmatched. CDR3 amino acids: CASSVEPGQGGNEQFF. The CDR3 nucleotides read TGTGCCAGCAGCGTAGAACCGGGACAGGGGGGCAATGAGCAGTTCTTC.

The chain recombines TRBV5-6 with TRBJ2-5, with a weak D call TRBD1 (5 bases). The V end was cut by 1 base, the J end by 2 bases, with 12 bases between. The germline gives CDR1 SGHDT, CDR2 YYEEEE. The CDR3 length is 15 residues. CDR3 coding DNA: TGTGCCAGCAGCTTGTCTGGGAAGGGGCAAGAGACCCAGTACTTC. This sequence encodes CASSLSGKGQETQYF.

This chain links TRBV5-6 with TRBJ2-5, with 9 bases that match TRBD2. V shed 4 bases and J 5 bases; nucleotides not matched to a gene: 12. The CDR3 has 16 amino acids. Germline loops: CDR1 SGHDT, CDR2 YYEEEE. The CDR3 spells CASSPLDGTSFETQYF. In nucleotides, the CDR3 is TGTGCCAGCAGCCCGCTGGATGGGACTAGCTTCGAGACCCAGTACTTC.

The chain employs TRBV9 and TRBJ2-3; D ambiguous. The CDR3 is 15 residues long. Per the germline V gene, CDR1 is SGDLS and CDR2 is YYNGEE. Trimming pared 0 bases from V and 0 bases from J, leaving 8 bases between. DNA for the CDR3: TGTGCCAGCAGCGTAGGGTCCTCTAGCACAGATACGCAGTATTTT. It yields the protein CASSVGSSSTDTQYF.

The chain employs TRBV5-6 and TRBJ2-4; D is ambiguous. With 3 bases removed from V and 0 bases from J, the gap between germline ends came to 7 bases. CDR3 length equals 14 residues. Germline V gene data show CDR1 as SGHDT and CDR2 as YYEEEE. In nucleotides, the CDR3 is TGTGCCAGCAGCTGGGGATTAGCCAAAAACATTCAGTACTTC. Translation gives CASSWGLAKNIQYF. The full variable domain, completed using reference TRBV5-6 and TRBJ2-4, is DAGVTQSPTHLIKTRGQQVTLRCSPKSGHDTVSWYQQALGQGPQFIFQYYEEEERQRGNFPDRFSGHQFPNYSSELNVNALLLGDSALYLCASSWGLAKNIQYFGAGTRLSVL.

The chain is built from TRBV11-1 and TRBJ1-1; D is perhaps TRBD1 (5 bases). Germline CDR1 reads SGHAT; CDR2 reads FQDESV (reference sequence). The CDR3 extends over 15 amino acids. Trimming removed 1 base from V and 4 bases from J, with 13 bases in between. CDR3 sequence reads: CASSLVPGLATEAFF. CDR3 DNA: TGTGCCAGCAGCTTAGTTCCAGGGTTGGCCACTGAAGCTTTCTTT.

V usage is TRBV30 and J usage is TRBJ1-1; perhaps TRBD1 as D (5 bases). The germline V and J ends were trimmed by 3 bases and 1 base, with 15 bases remaining between them. This CDR3 contains 15 residues. Germline lookup yields CDR1 GTSNPN and CDR2 SVGIG (reference sequence). Written as DNA, the CDR3 is TGTGCCTGGAGCCCGATGGGGGGATGGAACACTGAAGCTTTCTTT. Protein product: CAWSPMGGWNTEAFF.